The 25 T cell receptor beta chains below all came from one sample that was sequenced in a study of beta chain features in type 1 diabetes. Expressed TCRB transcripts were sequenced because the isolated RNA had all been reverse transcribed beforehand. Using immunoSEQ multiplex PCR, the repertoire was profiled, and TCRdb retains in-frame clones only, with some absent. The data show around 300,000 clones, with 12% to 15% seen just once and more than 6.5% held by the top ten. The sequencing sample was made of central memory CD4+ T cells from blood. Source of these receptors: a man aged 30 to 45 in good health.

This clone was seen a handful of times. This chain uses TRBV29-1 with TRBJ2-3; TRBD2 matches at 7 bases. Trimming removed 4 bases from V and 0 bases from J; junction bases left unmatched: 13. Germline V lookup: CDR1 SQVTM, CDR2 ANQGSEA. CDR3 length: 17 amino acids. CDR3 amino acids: CSVVRGGGGSSTDTQYF. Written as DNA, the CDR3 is TGCAGCGTTGTCAGAGGCGGGGGTGGATCTAGCACAGATACGCAGTATTTT.

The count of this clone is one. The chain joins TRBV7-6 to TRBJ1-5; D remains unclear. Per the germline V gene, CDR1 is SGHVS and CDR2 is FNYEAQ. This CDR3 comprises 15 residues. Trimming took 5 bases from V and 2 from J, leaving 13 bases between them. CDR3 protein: CASSPGSGRNQPQHF. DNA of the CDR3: TGTGCCAGCAGCCCGGGGAGCGGGCGCAATCAGCCCCAGCATTTT.

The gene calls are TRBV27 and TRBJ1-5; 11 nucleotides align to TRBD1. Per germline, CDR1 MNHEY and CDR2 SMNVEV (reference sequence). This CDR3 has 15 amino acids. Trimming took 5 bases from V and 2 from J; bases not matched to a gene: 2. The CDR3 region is CASSRTGGGNQPQHF. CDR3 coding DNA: TGTGCCAGCAGTAGGACAGGGGGCGGCAATCAGCCCCAGCATTTT.

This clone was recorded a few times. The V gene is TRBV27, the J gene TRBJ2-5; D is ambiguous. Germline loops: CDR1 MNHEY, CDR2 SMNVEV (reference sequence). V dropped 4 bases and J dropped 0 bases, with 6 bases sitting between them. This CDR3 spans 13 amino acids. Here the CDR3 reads CASSSLYQETQYF. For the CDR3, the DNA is TGTGCCAGCAGTTCCCTGTACCAAGAGACCCAGTACTTC.

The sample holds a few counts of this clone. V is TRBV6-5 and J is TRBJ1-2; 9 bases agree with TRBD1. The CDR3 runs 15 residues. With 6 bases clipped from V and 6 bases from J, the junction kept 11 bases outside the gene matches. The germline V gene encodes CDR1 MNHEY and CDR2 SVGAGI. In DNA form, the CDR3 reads TGTGCCAGCAGCCTCCGCTCCGGGACAGGGCATGGCTACACCTTC. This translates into CASSLRSGTGHGYTF.

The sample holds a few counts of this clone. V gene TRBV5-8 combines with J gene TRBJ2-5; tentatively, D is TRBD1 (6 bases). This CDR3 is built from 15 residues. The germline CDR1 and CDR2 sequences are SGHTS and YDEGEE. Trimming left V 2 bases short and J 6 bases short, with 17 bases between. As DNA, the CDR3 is TGTGCCAGCAGCTTCTCACAGGGAATGAGCCAGACCCAGTACTTC. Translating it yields CASSFSQGMSQTQYF.

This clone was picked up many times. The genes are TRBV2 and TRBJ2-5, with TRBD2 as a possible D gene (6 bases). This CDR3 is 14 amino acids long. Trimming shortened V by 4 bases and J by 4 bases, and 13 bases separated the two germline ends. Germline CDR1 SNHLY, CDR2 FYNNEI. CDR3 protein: CASSGTSFAETQYF. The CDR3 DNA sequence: TGTGCCAGCAGTGGTACTAGCTTTGCAGAGACCCAGTACTTC.

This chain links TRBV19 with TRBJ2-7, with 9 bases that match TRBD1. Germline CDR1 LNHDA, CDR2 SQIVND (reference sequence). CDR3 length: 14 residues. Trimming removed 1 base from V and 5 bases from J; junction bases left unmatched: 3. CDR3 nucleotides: TGTGCCAGTAGTATAGGGGACAGGGACCACGAGCAGTACTTC. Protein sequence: CASSIGDRDHEQYF.

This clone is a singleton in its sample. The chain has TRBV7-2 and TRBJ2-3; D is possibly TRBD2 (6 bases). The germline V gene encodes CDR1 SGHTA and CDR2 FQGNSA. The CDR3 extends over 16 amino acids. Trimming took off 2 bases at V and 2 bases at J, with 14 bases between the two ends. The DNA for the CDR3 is TGTGCCAGCAGCTTAAGGGCGGGGTGGGACACAGATACGCAGTATTTT. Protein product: CASSLRAGWDTDTQYF.

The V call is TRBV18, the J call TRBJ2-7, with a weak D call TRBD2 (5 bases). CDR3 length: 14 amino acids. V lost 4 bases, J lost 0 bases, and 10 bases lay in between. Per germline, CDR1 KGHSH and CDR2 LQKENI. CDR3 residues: CASSLTGISYEQYF. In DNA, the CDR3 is TGTGCCAGCTCACTAACCGGGATCTCCTACGAGCAGTACTTC.

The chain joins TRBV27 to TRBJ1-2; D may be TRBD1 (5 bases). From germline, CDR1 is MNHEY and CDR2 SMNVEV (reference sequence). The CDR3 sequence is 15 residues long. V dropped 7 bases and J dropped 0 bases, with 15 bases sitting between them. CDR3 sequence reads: CASMGTAASNYGYTF. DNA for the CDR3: TGTGCCAGCATGGGGACGGCTGCCTCTAACTATGGCTACACCTTC.

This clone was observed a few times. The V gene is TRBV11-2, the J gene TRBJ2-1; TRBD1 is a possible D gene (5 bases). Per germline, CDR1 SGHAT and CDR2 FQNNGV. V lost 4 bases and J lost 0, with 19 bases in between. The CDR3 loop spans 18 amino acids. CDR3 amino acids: CASSYEAAGNSSYNEQFF. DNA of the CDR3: TGTGCCAGCAGCTACGAAGCCGCAGGGAATAGCTCCTACAATGAGCAGTTCTTC.

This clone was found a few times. The CDR3 DNA sequence: TGTGCCAGCAGTGAAGGGGGGAGCCATGGCTACACCTTC. Translating it yields CASSEGGSHGYTF. The chain uses TRBV6-5 and TRBJ1-2, with D possibly matching TRBD1 (6 bases). This CDR3 region has 13 residues. V lost 5 bases to trimming and J lost 6 bases, with 13 bases between them. The V gene's germline CDR1 is MNHEY and CDR2 SVGAGI.

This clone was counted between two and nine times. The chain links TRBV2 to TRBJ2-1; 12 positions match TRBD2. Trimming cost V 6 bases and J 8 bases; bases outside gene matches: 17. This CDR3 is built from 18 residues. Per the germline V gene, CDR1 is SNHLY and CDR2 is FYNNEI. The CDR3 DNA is TGTGCCAGCAGCAAAACCGCTGGTGCTAGCGGGGGGGCTCATGAGCAGTTCTTC. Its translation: CASSKTAGASGGAHEQFF.

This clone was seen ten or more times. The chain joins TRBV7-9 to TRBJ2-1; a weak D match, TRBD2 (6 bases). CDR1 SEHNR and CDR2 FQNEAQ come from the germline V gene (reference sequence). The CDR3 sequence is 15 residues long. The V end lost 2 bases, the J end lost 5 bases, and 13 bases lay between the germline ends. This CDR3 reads CASSLISGANNEQFF. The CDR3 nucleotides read TGTGCCAGCAGCTTAATTTCGGGAGCGAACAATGAGCAGTTCTTC.

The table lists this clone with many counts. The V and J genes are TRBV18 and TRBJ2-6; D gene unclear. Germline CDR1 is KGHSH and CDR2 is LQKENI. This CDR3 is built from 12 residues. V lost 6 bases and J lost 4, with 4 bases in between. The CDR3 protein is CASSGGANVLTF. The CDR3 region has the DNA TGTGCCAGCTCCGGGGGGGCCAACGTCCTGACTTTC.

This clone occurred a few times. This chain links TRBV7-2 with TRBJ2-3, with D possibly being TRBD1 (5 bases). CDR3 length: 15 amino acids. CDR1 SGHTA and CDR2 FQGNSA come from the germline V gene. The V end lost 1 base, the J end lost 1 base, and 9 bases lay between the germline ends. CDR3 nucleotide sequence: TGTGCCAGCAGCTTAGTTTTACAGGGCACAGATACGCAGTATTTT. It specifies CASSLVLQGTDTQYF.

CDR3 in amino acids: CASSLVLAGEYEQYF. CDR3 coding DNA: TGTGCCAGCAGCTTAGTTCTAGCGGGGGAGTACGAGCAGTACTTC. The genes are TRBV7-2 and TRBJ2-7, with TRBD2 matching 10 bases. The CDR3 consists of 15 residues. Trimming removed 1 base from V and 4 bases from J; junction bases left unmatched: 4. CDR1 SGHTA and CDR2 FQGNSA come from the germline V gene.

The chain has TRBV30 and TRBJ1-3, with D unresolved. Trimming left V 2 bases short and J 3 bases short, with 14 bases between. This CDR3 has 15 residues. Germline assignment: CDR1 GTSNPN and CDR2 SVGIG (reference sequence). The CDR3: CAWSPGIGDGNTIYF. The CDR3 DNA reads TGTGCCTGGAGTCCGGGAATAGGAGATGGAAACACCATATATTTT. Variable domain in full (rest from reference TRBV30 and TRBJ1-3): SQTIHQWPATLVQPVGSPLSLECTVEGTSNPNLYWYRQAAGRGLQLLFYSVGIGQISSEVPQNLSASRPQDRQFILSSKKLLLSDSGFYLCAWSPGIGDGNTIYFGEGSWLTVV.

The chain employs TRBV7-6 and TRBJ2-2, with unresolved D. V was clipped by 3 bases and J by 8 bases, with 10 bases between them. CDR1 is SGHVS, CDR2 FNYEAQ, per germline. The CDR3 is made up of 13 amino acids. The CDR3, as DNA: TGTGCCAGCAGCTTGGCTCCGACAGGGGAGCTGTTTTTT. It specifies CASSLAPTGELFF.

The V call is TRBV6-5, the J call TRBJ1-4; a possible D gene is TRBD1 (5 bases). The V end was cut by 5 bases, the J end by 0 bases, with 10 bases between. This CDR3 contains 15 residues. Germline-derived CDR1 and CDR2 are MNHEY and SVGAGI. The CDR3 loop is CASSPRGATNEKLFF. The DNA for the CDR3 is TGTGCCAGCAGTCCCCGAGGGGCAACTAATGAAAAACTGTTTTTT.

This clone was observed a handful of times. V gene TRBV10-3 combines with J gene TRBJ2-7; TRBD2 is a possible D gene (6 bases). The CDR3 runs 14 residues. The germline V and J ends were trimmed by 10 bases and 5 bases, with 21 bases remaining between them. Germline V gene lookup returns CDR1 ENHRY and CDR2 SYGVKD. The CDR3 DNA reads TGTGCCACAAAAACCCTCGGGGGTGGGAACGAGCAGTACTTC. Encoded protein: CATKTLGGGNEQYF.

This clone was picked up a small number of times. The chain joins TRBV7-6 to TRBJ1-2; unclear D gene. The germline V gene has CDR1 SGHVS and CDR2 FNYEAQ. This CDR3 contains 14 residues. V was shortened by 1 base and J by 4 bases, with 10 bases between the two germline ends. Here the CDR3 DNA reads TGTGCCAGCAGCTTAGAAAAAGGGAGCTATGGCTACACCTTC. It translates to CASSLEKGSYGYTF.

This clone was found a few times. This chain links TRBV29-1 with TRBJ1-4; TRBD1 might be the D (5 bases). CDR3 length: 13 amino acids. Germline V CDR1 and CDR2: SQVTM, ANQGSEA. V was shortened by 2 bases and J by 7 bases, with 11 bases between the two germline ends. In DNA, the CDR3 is TGCAGCGTTGAACAGGGCGGTGGTGAAAAACTGTTTTTT. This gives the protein CSVEQGGGEKLFF.

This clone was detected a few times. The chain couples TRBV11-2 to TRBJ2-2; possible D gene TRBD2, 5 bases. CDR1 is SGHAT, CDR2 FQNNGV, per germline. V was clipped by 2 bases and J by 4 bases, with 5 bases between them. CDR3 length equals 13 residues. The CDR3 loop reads CASSLTSTGELFF. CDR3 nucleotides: TGTGCCAGCAGCTTAACTAGCACCGGGGAGCTGTTTTTT.